The 9 T cell receptor beta chains listed next were all sequenced from one sample in a study of CD39 and CD103 CD8 tumor-infiltrating T cells. The protocol was immunoSEQ multiplex PCR, while the TCRdb copy is restricted to in-frame clones and leaves out a portion. Among roughly 15,000 clones listed, about nine tenths were seen once. Sample: CD8+ T cells sorted from blood. Subset defined: total memory CD8 T cells (CD45RA-CCR7+/-) from blood or uninvolved lymph node. Receptor source: a human donor with head and neck squamous cell carcinoma.

The CDR3 region has the DNA TGCGCCAGCAGCTTGGAACAGGCGCCTATGAACACTGAAGCTTTCTTT. It specifies CASSLEQAPMNTEAFF. V usage is TRBV5-1 and J usage is TRBJ1-1; maybe TRBD1 (5 bases). Germline values: CDR1 SGHRS, CDR2 YFSETQ. This CDR3 contains 16 residues. V gave up 0 bases and J gave up 0 bases, with 12 bases separating them.

V gene TRBV7-8 combines with J gene TRBJ2-7, with 7 bases matching TRBD1. CDR3 length: 18 amino acids. Germline V gene data show CDR1 as SGHVS and CDR2 as FQNEAQ. V shed 3 bases, J shed 3 bases, and the junction held 17 bases outside the gene matches. The CDR3 sequence is CASSLDKPGTAGHYEQYF. The CDR3 region has the DNA TGTGCCAGCAGCTTGGACAAGCCGGGGACAGCTGGCCACTACGAGCAGTACTTC.

The V and J genes are TRBV6-5 and TRBJ1-2; the D is unclear. CDR1 and CDR2 (germline): MNHEY, SVGAGI. V was clipped by 2 bases and J by 5 bases, with 15 bases between them. The CDR3 is 15 amino acids. The CDR3 protein is CASSYGRGPSYGYTF. CDR3 nucleotides: TGTGCCAGCAGTTACGGGAGAGGGCCGTCGTATGGCTACACCTTC.

This clone was recorded once. V usage is TRBV5-1 and J usage is TRBJ2-3, with D possibly matching TRBD2 (6 bases). V was shortened by 0 bases and J by 3 bases, with 14 bases between the two germline ends. CDR1 is SGHRS and CDR2 is YFSETQ in the germline V gene. This CDR3 has 16 residues. The CDR3 bases are TGCGCCAGCAGCTTGGACGCGGACTATGGGACAGATACGCAGTATTTT. This sequence encodes CASSLDADYGTDTQYF.

The chain uses TRBV6-4 and TRBJ2-3, with 11 bases fitting TRBD1. Germline V lookup: CDR1 MRHNA, CDR2 SNTAGT. The V segment lost 2 bases and the J segment 4 bases; nucleotides outside the gene matches: 2. The CDR3 has 15 amino acids. In DNA, the CDR3 is TGTGCCAGCAGTGACAGGGGACAGGGGGCAGATACGCAGTATTTT. It encodes CASSDRGQGADTQYF.

Concerning this clone itself: An end of the junction differs from the germline gene, which may be a read error. The V and J genes are TRBV28 and TRBJ1-2, with 8 nucleotides matching TRBD1. This CDR3 region has 16 residues. The V gene's germline CDR1 is MDHEN and CDR2 SYDVKM. CDR3 nucleotide sequence: TGTGCCAGCAGCCCGGACAGGGCCGGCCTCTACTATGGCTGCACCTTC. Translated: CASSPDRAGLYYGCTF.

The chain joins TRBV27 to TRBJ2-7; D may be TRBD2 (6 bases). Germline V gene lookup returns CDR1 MNHEY and CDR2 SMNVEV (reference sequence). CDR3 length equals 14 residues. V shed 6 bases and J shed 4 bases, with 16 bases lying between them. As DNA, the CDR3 is TGTGCCAGCAGCGAGGGACTCGAACCTTACGAGCAGTACTTC. Translated: CASSEGLEPYEQYF.

V and J are TRBV5-1 and TRBJ1-6, with a possible D match to TRBD1 (6 bases). V shed 0 bases and J shed 11 bases, with 12 bases lying between them. In germline, CDR1 is SGHRS, CDR2 YFSETQ. This CDR3 has 14 residues. CDR3 region: CASSLDRETAPLHF. The CDR3 nucleotides read TGCGCCAGCAGCTTGGACAGGGAGACCGCACCCCTCCACTTT.

This chain connects TRBV4-1 to TRBJ1-1; D ambiguous. Deletions cut 2 bases from V and 1 base from J, with 11 bases between. Germline CDR1 MGHRA, CDR2 YSYEKL. CDR3 size: 15 residues. CDR3 residues: CASSQISGANTEAFF. CDR3 nucleotides: TGCGCCAGCAGCCAAATATCGGGAGCGAACACTGAAGCTTTCTTT.